These 21 T cell receptor beta chains share one sample of origin, sequenced in a study of cytotoxic CD8 clonotypes in ibrutinib-treated CLL. The method was immunoSEQ multiplex PCR; TCRdb's version includes in-frame clones alone and lacks a portion of them. The sample has about 60,000 clones; 50% to 70% are singletons. The sample was PBMCs, taken at disease progression, from a patient treated with ibrutinib. These receptor sequences come from a human donor with chronic lymphocytic leukemia.

This clone has more than one count but fewer than ten. The V and J genes are TRBV18 and TRBJ2-7; no firm D call. CDR3 length: 16 amino acids. Trimming stripped 1 base from V and 3 bases from J, with 16 bases between. Germline V gives CDR1 KGHSH, CDR2 LQKENI. Here the CDR3 reads CASSPRGDGLRYEQYF. The CDR3 region has the DNA TGTGCCAGCTCACCACGAGGAGACGGTTTACGCTACGAGCAGTACTTC.

This clone has only a few counts. The J gene is TRBJ2-4, the V gene TRBV4-1; the D is unclear. This CDR3 is 15 amino acids long. CDR1 is MGHRA, CDR2 YSYEKL, per germline. Deletions cut 0 bases from V and 6 bases from J, with 12 bases between. CDR3: CASSQDVVTGNIQYF. CDR3 sequence (DNA): TGCGCCAGCAGCCAAGATGTCGTAACGGGAAACATTCAGTACTTC.

This clone occurred a few times. The gene calls are TRBV6-1 and TRBJ2-7; D remains unclear. The CDR3 is made up of 13 amino acids. Trimming pared 3 bases from V and 4 bases from J, leaving 10 bases between. The germline V gene encodes CDR1 MNHNS and CDR2 SASEGT. The CDR3 spells CASSEGRAYEQYF. Here the CDR3 DNA reads TGTGCCAGCAGTGAGGGCAGAGCATACGAGCAGTACTTC.

This clone was seen just once. The V call is TRBV28, the J call TRBJ2-5; no clear D. Germline CDR1 is MDHEN and CDR2 is SYDVKM. V lost 5 bases to trimming and J lost 4 bases, with 8 bases between them. The CDR3 contains 12 residues. The CDR3 loop reads CASSPARETQYF. For the CDR3, the DNA is TGTGCCAGCAGTCCTGCCCGAGAGACCCAGTACTTC.

This clone was recorded a few times. The rearrangement joins TRBV6-5 to TRBJ1-2; D perhaps matches TRBD1 (5 bases). CDR1 is MNHEY and CDR2 is SVGAGI in the germline V gene. The CDR3 runs to 10 residues. V was shortened by 6 bases and J by 10 bases, with 9 bases between the two germline ends. This CDR3 is CASRGLDYTF. CDR3 nucleotides: TGTGCCAGCAGGGGACTGGACTACACCTTC.

The gene calls are TRBV7-2 and TRBJ2-7, with a weak D call TRBD2 (5 bases). Trimming took 0 bases from V and 3 from J, leaving 9 bases between them. CDR1 and CDR2 (germline): SGHTA, FQGNSA. CDR3 length: 14 amino acids. This CDR3 is CASSLAGSGYEQYF. The CDR3, as DNA: TGTGCCAGCAGCTTAGCGGGCAGCGGCTACGAGCAGTACTTC. The full variable domain, with the rest looked up from reference TRBV7-2 and TRBJ2-7, is GAGVSQSPSNKVTEKGKDVELRCDPISGHTALYWYRQSLGQGLEFLIYFQGNSAPDKSGLPSDRFSAERTGGSVSTLTIQRTQQEDSAVYLCASSLAGSGYEQYFGPGTRLTVT.

The genes are TRBV5-4 and TRBJ2-5; 7 bases are shared with TRBD1. The J segment lost 5 bases and the V segment lost 3 bases, leaving 4 bases of the junction unmatched. There are 13 residues in the CDR3. Per the germline V gene, CDR1 is SGHNT and CDR2 is YYREEE (reference sequence). The CDR3 loop is CASSSTGRETQYF. Here the CDR3 DNA reads TGTGCCAGCAGCTCGACAGGGCGGGAGACCCAGTACTTC. The full variable domain, with the rest looked up from reference TRBV5-4 and TRBJ2-5, is ETGVTQSPTHLIKTRGQQVTLRCSSQSGHNTVSWYQQALGQGPQFIFQYYREEENGRGNFPPRFSGLQFPNYSSELNVNALELDDSALYLCASSSTGRETQYFGPGTRLLVL.

This rearrangement joins TRBV9 to TRBJ1-2; TRBD1 matches 8 bases. Trimming took 2 bases from V and 2 from J; bases not matched to a gene: 5. Germline loops: CDR1 SGDLS, CDR2 YYNGEE. CDR3 length equals 15 residues. CDR3 coding DNA: TGTGCCAGCAGCGTCGGGACAGGAATAAACTATGGCTACACCTTC. Encoded protein: CASSVGTGINYGYTF.

This clone was detected once. The chain links TRBV6-5 to TRBJ2-7; D unclear. This CDR3 has 16 residues. Per the germline V gene, CDR1 is MNHEY and CDR2 is SVGAGI. V shed 0 bases and J shed 6 bases, with 18 bases lying between them. The CDR3 DNA sequence: TGTGCCAGCAGTTACTCGACGAAGCCGGGCACGGGCGAGCAGTACTTC. This gives the protein CASSYSTKPGTGEQYF.

The chain employs TRBV7-3 and TRBJ2-1, with TRBD2 matching 11 bases. The CDR3 extends over 20 amino acids. CDR1 is SGHTA and CDR2 is FQGTGA in the germline V gene. The trim removed 4 bases at V and 1 base at J, leaving 15 bases unmatched. The CDR3 DNA reads as TGTGCCAGCAGCTATCGACCGACTAGCGGGGTAGGGGGTTCCTACAATGAGCAGTTCTTC. Amino acids: CASSYRPTSGVGGSYNEQFF.

This clone was observed a handful of times. The rearrangement uses TRBV28 and TRBJ1-1; 7 bases align to TRBD1. Trimming took 5 bases from V and 1 from J; bases not matched to a gene: 7. Germline loops: CDR1 MDHEN, CDR2 SYDVKM. The CDR3 consists of 15 residues. CDR3 coding DNA: TGTGCCAGCAGTCCGGGGACAGCTTCGAACACTGAAGCTTTCTTT. This sequence encodes CASSPGTASNTEAFF.

This clone was observed a handful of times. J is TRBJ2-7 and V is TRBV28; TRBD2 might be the D (5 bases). V dropped 7 bases and J dropped 1 base, with 11 bases sitting between them. CDR3 length: 13 residues. Per germline, CDR1 MDHEN and CDR2 SYDVKM. Here the CDR3 DNA reads TGTGCCAGCAATATAGAGGGTTCCTACGAGCAGTACTTC. Its protein product is CASNIEGSYEQYF.

The chain uses TRBV6-5 and TRBJ1-4; D might be TRBD1 (6 bases). The germline V and J ends were trimmed by 2 bases and 5 bases, with 12 bases remaining between them. The CDR3 runs to 15 residues. Germline loops: CDR1 MNHEY, CDR2 SVGAGI. This chain's CDR3 is CASSYGGLQNEKLFF. The CDR3 DNA is TGTGCCAGCAGTTACGGGGGGCTGCAAAATGAAAAACTGTTTTTT.

The J gene is TRBJ1-5, the V gene TRBV7-9, with 12 bases fitting TRBD1. The CDR3 is 15 amino acids. V was pared by 5 bases and J by 12 bases, with 11 bases of the junction left unmatched. Germline CDR1 SEHNR, CDR2 FQNEAQ (reference sequence). The chain's CDR3 is CASSPGGTGGVVQHF. As DNA, the CDR3 is TGTGCCAGCAGCCCGGGTGGGACAGGGGGCGTCGTCCAGCATTTT.

CDR3 loop: CASSAGTGARTGELFF. The CDR3 DNA is TGTGCCAGCAGCGCCGGGACAGGGGCGAGGACCGGGGAGCTGTTTTTT. The V call is TRBV9, the J call TRBJ2-2; 10 bases are shared with TRBD1. V shed 3 bases, J shed 5 bases, and the junction held 7 bases outside the gene matches. From germline, CDR1 is SGDLS and CDR2 YYNGEE. The CDR3 loop spans 16 amino acids.

This clone counts as large (0.1 to 1%). This chain joins TRBV27 and TRBJ2-3; possibly TRBD1 for D (6 bases). Per the germline V gene, CDR1 is MNHEY and CDR2 is SMNVEV (reference sequence). The length of the CDR3 is 14 residues. Between the trimmed V and J ends, which lost 5 bases and 6 bases, there was a span of 15 bases. The CDR3 sequence is CASSTHRETDTQYF. CDR3 sequence (DNA): TGTGCCAGCAGTACACACAGGGAGACGGATACGCAGTATTTT.

CDR3 amino acids: CASSLRAARPQHF. The CDR3 nucleotides read TGTGCCAGCAGTCTCCGGGCGGCGAGGCCCCAGCATTTT. This chain uses TRBV28 with TRBJ1-5; no clear D. The CDR3 has 13 residues. Deletions cut 5 bases from V and 9 bases from J, with 14 bases between. Germline V gene sequence: CDR1 MDHEN, CDR2 SYDVKM.

The CDR3 nucleotides read TGTGCCTGTCTCAACGATTACTACGAGCAGTACTTC. Amino acid sequence: CACLNDYYEQYF. This chain links TRBV30 with TRBJ2-7; D remains unclear. The CDR3 extends over 12 amino acids. Between the trimmed V and J ends, which lost 6 bases and 3 bases, there was a span of 12 bases. Germline V lookup: CDR1 GTSNPN, CDR2 SVGIG (reference sequence).

The V and J genes are TRBV6-5 and TRBJ1-2; D call uncertain. Trimming left V 5 bases short and J 7 bases short, with 14 bases between. The CDR3 spans 13 residues. Looked up from germline, CDR1 is MNHEY and CDR2 is SVGAGI. CDR3 in DNA: TGTGCCAGCAGTGTATTGACGGGTCGTGGCTACACCTTC. The encoded protein is CASSVLTGRGYTF.

DNA of the CDR3: TGTGCCAGTAGTATTCTCGGGACAGTTAGCAACTATGGCTACACCTTC. Translating gives CASSILGTVSNYGYTF. The chain recombines TRBV19 with TRBJ1-2; 7 nucleotides match TRBD1. The V gene end was trimmed by 3 bases and the J gene end by 2 bases; junction bases not matched to a gene: 9. Germline lookup yields CDR1 LNHDA and CDR2 SQIVND (reference sequence). This CDR3 has 16 residues.

This clone was recorded at least ten times. The chain links TRBV2 to TRBJ2-2, with 8 nucleotides matching TRBD2. Germline lookup yields CDR1 SNHLY and CDR2 FYNNEI. The CDR3 loop spans 17 amino acids. V was clipped by 4 bases and J by 5 bases; unmatched bases: 12. As DNA, the CDR3 is TGTGCCAGCAGTGTTGGCCACCCTGGGACTAGAACCGGGGAGCTGTTTTTT. Its protein is CASSVGHPGTRTGELFF.